The subject of this entry is one TCR beta chain. This sample was taken from a study of blood T cell repertoires in COVID-19. The length of the CDR3 is 17 residues. The V gene's germline CDR1 is SGHTA and CDR2 FQGNSA. Between the trimmed V and J ends, which lost 2 bases and 0 bases, there was a span of 13 bases. Clones were sequenced by immunoSEQ multiplex PCR, and TCRdb holds only the in-frame ones, with some missing. The sample has more than 40,000 clones, 88% seen once; the top ten hold 3% to 3.5%. The sample consisted of peripheral blood. This sequence was found in a man aged 50-60 years with active COVID-19. The rearrangement links TRBV7-2 to TRBJ2-2, with a possible D match to TRBD2 (6 bases). The CDR3 reads CASSLIVWGANTGELFF. The CDR3 bases are TGTGCCAGCAGCTTAATCGTTTGGGGGGCGAACACCGGGGAGCTGTTTTTT.